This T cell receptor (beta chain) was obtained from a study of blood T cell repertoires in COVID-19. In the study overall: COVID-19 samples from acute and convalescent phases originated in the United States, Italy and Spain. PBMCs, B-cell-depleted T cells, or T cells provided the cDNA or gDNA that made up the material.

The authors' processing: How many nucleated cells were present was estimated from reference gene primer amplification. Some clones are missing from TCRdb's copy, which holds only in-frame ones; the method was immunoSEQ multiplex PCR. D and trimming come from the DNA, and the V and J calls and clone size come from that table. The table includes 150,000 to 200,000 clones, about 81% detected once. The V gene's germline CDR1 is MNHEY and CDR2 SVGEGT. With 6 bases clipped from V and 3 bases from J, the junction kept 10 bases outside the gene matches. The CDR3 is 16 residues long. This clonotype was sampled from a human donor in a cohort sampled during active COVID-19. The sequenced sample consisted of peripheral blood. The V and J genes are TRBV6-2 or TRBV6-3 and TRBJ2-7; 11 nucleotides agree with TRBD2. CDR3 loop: CASSPRPGLAVYEQYF. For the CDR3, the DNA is TGTGCCAGCAGCCCGCGTCCGGGACTAGCGGTCTACGAGCAGTACTTC.